Listed below are T cell receptor beta chains from one sample, sequenced in a study of long-term antiretroviral therapy in people with HIV. Data came from immunoSEQ multiplex PCR; TCRdb stores just in-frame clones and leaves some out. The sample has 14,000 or so clones; approximately 85% are singletons. Material: unsorted PBMCs, obtained 6.2 years after starting antiretroviral therapy. These receptors all come from a middle-aged man with HIV. Both conserved end residues are part of each CDR3. The D gene is left open where the match is weak. Clone sizes are given selectively: once, few, many, or a class where the clone is expanded.

TRBJ1-5,-,-,TRBV4-2,CASSPSGSEYQPQHF,TGTGCCAGCAGCCCTTCGGGGTCTGAGTATCAGCCCCAGCATTTT
TRBJ2-1,once,-,TRBV14,CASSVAGVVQSTFF,TGTGCCAGCAGCGTAGCTGGGGTGGTTCAGAGTACGTTCTTC
TRBJ1-5,-,-,TRBV27,CASRAGVGSGNQPQHF,TGTGCCAGCAGGGCAGGGGTCGGATCGGGCAATCAGCCCCAGCATTTT
TRBJ1-1,-,-,TRBV19,CASSIDASNTEAFF,TGTGCCAGTAGTATAGACGCATCGAACACTGAAGCTTTCTTT
TRBJ1-1,-,-,TRBV5-6,CASRAGNTEAFF,TGTGCCAGCAGAGCAGGGAACACTGAAGCTTTCTTT
TRBJ2-7,-,TRBD1,TRBV6-1,CASSVAGGLYEQYF,TGTGCCAGCAGTGTGGCAGGGGGCTTGTACGAGCAGTACTTC
TRBJ2-4,-,-,TRBV18,CASSPQGGAKNIQYF,TGTGCCAGCTCACCACAGGGCGGAGCCAAAAACATTCAGTACTTC
TRBJ2-1,-,TRBD2,TRBV28,CASELAGRYNEQFF,TGTGCCAGCGAACTAGCGGGGAGATACAATGAGCAGTTCTTC
TRBJ2-1,-,-,TRBV2,CASGGDNNEQFF,TGTGCCAGCGGAGGGGATAACAATGAGCAGTTCTTC
TRBJ1-2,-,-,TRBV7-2,CASSTGLPLGYTF,TGTGCCAGCAGCACAGGTCTACCTCTCGGCTACACCTTC